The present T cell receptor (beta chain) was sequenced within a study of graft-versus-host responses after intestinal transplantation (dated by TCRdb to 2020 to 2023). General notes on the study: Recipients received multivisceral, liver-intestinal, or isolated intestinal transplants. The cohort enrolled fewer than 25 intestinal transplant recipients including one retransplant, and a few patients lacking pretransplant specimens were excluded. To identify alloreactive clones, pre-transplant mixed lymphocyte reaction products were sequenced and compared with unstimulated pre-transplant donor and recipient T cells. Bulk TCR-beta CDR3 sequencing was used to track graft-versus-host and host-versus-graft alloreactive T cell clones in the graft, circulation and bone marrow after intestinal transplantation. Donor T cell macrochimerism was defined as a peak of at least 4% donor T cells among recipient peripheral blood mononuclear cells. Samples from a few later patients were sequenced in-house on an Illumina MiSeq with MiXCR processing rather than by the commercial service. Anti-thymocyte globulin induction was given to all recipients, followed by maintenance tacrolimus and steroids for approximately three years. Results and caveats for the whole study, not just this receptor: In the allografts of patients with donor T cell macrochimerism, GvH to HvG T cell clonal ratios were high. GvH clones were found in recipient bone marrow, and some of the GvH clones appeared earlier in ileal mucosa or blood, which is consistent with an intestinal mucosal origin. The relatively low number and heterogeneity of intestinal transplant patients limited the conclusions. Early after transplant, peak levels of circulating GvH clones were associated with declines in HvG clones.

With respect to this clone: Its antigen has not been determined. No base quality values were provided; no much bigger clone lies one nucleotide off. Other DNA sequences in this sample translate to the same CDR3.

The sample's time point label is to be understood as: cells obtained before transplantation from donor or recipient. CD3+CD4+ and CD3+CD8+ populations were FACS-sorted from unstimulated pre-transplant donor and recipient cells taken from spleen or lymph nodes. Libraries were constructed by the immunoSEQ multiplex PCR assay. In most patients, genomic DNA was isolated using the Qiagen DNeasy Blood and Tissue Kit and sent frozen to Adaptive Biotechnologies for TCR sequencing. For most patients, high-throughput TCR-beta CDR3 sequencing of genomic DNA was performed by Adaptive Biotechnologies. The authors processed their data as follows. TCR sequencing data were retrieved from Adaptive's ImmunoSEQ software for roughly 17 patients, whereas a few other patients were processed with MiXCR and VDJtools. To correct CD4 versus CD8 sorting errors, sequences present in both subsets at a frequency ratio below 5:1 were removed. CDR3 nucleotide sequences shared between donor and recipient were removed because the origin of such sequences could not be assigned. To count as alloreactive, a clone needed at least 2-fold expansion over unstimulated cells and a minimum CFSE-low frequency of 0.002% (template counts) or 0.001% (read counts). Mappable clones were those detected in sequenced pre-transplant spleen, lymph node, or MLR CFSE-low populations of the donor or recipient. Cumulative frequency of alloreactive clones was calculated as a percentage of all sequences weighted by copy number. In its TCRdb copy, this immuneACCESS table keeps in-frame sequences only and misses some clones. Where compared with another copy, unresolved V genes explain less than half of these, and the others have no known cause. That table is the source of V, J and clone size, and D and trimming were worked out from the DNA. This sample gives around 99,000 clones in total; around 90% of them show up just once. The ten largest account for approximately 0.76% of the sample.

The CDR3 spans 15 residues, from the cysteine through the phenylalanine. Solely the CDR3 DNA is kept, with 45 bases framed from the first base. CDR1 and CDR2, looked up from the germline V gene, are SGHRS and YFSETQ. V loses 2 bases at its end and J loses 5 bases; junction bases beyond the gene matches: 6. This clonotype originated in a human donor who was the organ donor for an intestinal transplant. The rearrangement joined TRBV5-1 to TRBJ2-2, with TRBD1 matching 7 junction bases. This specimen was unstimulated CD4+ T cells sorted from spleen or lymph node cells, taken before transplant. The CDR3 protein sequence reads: CASSLGTERTGELFF. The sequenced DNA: TGCGCCAGCAGCTTAGGGACAGAACGGACCGGGGAGCTGTTTTTT.